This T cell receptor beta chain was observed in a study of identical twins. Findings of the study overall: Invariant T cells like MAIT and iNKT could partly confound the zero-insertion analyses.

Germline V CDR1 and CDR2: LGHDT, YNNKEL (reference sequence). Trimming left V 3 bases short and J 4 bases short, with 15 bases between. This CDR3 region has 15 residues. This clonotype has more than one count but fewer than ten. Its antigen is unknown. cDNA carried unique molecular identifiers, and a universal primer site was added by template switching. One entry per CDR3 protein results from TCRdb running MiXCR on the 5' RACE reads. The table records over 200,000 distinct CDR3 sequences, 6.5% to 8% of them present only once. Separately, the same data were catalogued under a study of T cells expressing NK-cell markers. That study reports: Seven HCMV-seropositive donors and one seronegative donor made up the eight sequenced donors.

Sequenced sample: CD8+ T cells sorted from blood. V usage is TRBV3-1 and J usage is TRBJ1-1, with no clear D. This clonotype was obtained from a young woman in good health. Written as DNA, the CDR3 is TGTGCCAGCAGCCAGGATAAATTTGAGAGCACTGAAGCTTTCTTT. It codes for CASSQDKFESTEAFF.